This T cell receptor (beta chain) was documented in a study of OX40 agonist ivuxolimab in advanced cancers. Study information: Patients received ivuxolimab, an agonistic anti-OX40 (CD134) antibody.

Data came from immunoSEQ multiplex PCR; TCRdb stores just in-frame clones and leaves some out. The table has fewer than 100,000 clones, roughly 89% seen once. The CDR3 covers 15 residues. In germline, CDR1 is LGHNA, CDR2 YSLEER. Trimming shortened V by 4 bases and J by 3 bases, and 12 bases separated the two germline ends. General study results and limits: CD8+ T cells (on average) carried more expanded clones than CD4+ T cells.

This clone was seen just once. What it binds is not known. Patients were ineligible given autoimmune disease history or systemic immunosuppression. V gene TRBV4-3 combines with J gene TRBJ1-4; D is unclear. Sequenced material: CD4+ or CD8+ T cells sorted from blood, taken in a trial of the OX40 agonist ivuxolimab. This clonotype was obtained from an adult with an advanced solid tumor such as melanoma, head and neck, liver or kidney cancer. The CDR3 reads CASSRFRSPNEKLFF. The CDR3 nucleotides are TGCGCCAGCAGCCGCTTCCGGTCCCCTAATGAAAAACTGTTTTTT.